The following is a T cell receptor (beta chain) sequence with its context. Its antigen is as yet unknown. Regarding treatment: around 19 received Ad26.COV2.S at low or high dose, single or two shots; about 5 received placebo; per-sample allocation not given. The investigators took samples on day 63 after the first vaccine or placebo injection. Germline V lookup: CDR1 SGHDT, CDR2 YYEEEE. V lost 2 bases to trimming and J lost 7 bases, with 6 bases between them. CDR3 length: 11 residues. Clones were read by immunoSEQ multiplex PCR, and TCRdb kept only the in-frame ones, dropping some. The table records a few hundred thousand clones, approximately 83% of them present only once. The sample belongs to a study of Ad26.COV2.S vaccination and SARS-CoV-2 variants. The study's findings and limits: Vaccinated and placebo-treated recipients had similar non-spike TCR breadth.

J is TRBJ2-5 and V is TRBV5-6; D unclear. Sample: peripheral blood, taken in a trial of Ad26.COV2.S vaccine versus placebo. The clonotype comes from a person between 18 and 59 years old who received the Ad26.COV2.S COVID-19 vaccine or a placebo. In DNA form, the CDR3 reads TGTGCCAGCAGCTTTTTGGGGACCCAGTACTTC. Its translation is CASSFLGTQYF.